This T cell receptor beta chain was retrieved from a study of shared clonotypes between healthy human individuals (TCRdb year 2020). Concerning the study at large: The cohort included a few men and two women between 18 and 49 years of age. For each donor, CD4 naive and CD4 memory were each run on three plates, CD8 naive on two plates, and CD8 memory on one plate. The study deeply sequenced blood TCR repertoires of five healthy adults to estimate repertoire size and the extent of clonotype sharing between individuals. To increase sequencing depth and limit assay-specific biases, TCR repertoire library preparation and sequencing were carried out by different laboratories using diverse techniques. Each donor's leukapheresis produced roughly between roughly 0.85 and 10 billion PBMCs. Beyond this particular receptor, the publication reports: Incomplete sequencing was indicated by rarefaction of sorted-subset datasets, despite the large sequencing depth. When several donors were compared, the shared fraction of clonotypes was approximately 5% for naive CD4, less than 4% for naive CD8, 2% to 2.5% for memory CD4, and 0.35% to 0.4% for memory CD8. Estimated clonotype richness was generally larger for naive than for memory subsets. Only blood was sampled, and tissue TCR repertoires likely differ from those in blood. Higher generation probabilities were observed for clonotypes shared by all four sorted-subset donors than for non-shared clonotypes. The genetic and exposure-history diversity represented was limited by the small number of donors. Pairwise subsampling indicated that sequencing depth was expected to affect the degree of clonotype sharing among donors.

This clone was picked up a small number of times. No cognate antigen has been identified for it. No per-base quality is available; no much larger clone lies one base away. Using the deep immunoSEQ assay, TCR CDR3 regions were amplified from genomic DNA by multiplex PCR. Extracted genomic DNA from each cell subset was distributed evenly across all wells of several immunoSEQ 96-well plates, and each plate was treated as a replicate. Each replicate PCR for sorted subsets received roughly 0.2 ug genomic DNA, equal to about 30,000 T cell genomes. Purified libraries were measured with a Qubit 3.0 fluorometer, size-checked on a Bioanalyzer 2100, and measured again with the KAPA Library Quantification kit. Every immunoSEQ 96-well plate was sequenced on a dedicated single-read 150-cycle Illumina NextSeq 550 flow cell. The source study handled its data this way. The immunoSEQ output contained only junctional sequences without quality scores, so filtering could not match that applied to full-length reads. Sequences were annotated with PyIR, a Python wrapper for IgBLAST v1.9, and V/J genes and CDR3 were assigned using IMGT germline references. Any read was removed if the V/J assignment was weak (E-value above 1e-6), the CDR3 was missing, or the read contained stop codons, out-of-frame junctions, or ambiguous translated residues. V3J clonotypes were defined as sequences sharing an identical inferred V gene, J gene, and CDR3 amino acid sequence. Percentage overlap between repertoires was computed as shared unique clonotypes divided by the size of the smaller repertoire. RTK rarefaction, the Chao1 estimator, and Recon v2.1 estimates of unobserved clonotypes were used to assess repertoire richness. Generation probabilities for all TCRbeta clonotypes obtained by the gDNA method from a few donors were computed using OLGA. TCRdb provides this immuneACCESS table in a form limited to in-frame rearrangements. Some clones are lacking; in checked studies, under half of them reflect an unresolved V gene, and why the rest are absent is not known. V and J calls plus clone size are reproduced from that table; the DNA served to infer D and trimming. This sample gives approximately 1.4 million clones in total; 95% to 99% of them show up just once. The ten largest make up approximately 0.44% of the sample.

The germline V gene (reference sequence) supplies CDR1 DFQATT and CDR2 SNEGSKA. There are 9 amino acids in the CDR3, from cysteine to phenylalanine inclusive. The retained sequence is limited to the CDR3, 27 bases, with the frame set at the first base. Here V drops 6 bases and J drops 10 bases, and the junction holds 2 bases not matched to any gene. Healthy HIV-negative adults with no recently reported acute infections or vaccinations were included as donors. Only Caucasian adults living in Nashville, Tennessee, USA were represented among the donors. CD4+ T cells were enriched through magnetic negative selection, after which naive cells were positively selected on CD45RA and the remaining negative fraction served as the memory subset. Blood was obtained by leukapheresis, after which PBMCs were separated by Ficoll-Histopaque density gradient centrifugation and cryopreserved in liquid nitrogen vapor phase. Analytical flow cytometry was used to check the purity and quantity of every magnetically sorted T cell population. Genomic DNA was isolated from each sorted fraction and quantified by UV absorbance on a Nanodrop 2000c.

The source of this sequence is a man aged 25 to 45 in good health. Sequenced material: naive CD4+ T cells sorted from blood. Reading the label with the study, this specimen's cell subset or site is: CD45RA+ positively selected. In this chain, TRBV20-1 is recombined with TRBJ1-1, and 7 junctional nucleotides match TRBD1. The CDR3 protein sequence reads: CSAGGAAFF. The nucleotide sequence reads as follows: TGCAGTGCAGGGGGCGCAGCTTTCTTT.